This TCR beta chain was observed in a study of T cells after yellow fever vaccination. Study conclusions and caveats: After the booster, over 95% of CD4 and about nine tenths of CD8 primary-response clones were re-detected. Though it reached lower strength, the secondary response hit its peak faster, day 5 versus 15.

This clonotype was seen many times. Unmatched junction bases numbered 7, after V lost 7 bases and J lost 5 bases. The CDR3 extends over 14 amino acids. CDR1 and CDR2 (germline): SGHTA, FQGNSA. Universal primer sites and UMIs were introduced during 5'RACE template-switching synthesis of TCR cDNA. MiXCR, run by TCRdb on the 5' RACE reads, gives a single entry per CDR3 protein. The data contain 25,000 to 30,000 distinct CDR3 sequences, approximately 4.9% of them seen just once; the ten biggest clones take up around two fifths. This chain uses TRBV7-2 with TRBJ1-4; TRBD1 agrees at 7 bases. The starting material was PBMCs, either bulk or a sorted T-cell subset (CD4+, CD8+, memory, or dextramer-sorted; not recorded which), obtained on the day of the yellow fever booster vaccination. This sequence was found in a man between 18 and 29 years old who received the YFV17D yellow fever vaccine. The CDR3 is CASTRGQLNEKLFF. Here the CDR3 DNA reads TGTGCCAGCACCAGGGGACAGTTAAATGAAAAACTGTTTTTT.